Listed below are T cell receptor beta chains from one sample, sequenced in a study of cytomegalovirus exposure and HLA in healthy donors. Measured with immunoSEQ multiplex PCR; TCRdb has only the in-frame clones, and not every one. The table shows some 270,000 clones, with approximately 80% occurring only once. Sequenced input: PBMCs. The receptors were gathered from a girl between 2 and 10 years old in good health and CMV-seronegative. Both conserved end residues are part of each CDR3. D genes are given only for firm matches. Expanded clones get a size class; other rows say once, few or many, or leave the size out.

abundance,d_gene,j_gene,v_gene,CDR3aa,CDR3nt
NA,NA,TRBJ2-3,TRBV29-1,CSVEGRGADTQYF,TGCAGCGTTGAAGGTCGGGGTGCAGATACGCAGTATTTT
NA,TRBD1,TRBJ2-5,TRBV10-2,CASRGTGTGVMTQYF,TGCGCCAGCCGGGGGACCGGGACAGGGGTCATGACCCAGTACTTC
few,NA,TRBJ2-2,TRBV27,CASTITRDSYPGELFF,TGTGCCAGCACCATCACCCGGGACTCCTACCCCGGGGAGCTGTTTTTT
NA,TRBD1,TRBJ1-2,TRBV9,CASQDRTNYGYTF,TGTGCCAGCCAGGACAGGACTAACTATGGCTACACCTTC
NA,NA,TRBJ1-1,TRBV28,CASSFSQTKNTEAFF,TGTGCCAGCAGTTTCTCTCAAACAAAGAACACTGAAGCTTTCTTT
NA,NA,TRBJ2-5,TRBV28,CASTKSQNQETQYF,TGTGCCAGCACGAAAAGTCAGAACCAAGAGACCCAGTACTTC
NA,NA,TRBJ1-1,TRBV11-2,CASGDTFKNTEAFF,TGTGCCAGCGGGGACACCTTCAAGAACACTGAAGCTTTCTTT
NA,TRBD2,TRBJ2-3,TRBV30,CAWSPFGGEGPTDTQYF,TGTGCCTGGAGTCCGTTCGGGGGGGAGGGGCCCACAGATACGCAGTATTTT
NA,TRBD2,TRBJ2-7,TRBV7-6,CASSTRTRGYEQYF,TGTGCCAGCAGCACCAGGACTAGGGGCTACGAGCAGTACTTC
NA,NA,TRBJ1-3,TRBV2,CASSEGRENTIYF,TGTGCCAGCAGTGAAGGTCGGGAAAACACCATATATTTT
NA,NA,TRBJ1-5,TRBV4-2,CASSQDVLQPQHF,TGTGCCAGCAGCCAAGACGTTCTGCAGCCCCAGCATTTT
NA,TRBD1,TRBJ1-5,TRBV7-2,CASSLFMGPGQGSQPQHF,TGTGCCAGCAGCTTATTTATGGGACCGGGACAGGGGAGTCAGCCCCAGCATTTT
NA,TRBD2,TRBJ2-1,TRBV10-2,CASTGGLAAFQFF,TGCGCCAGCACCGGCGGTCTAGCGGCCTTCCAGTTCTTC
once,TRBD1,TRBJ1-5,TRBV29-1,CSVAPQGASQPQHF,TGCAGCGTGGCCCCACAGGGGGCTAGTCAGCCCCAGCATTTT
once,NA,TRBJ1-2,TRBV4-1,CASSPPAGPTLGYTF,TGCGCCAGCAGCCCCCCTGCAGGCCCGACCCTCGGCTACACCTTC
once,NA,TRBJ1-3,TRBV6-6,CASSPDRPSGNTIYF,TGTGCCAGCAGCCCCGACAGGCCCTCTGGAAACACCATATATTTT
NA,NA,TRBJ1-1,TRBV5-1,CASSIENTEAFF,TGCGCCAGCAGCATAGAAAACACTGAAGCTTTCTTT
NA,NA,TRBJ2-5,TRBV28,CASSSLQETQYF,TGTGCCAGCAGTTCCCTTCAAGAGACCCAGTACTTC
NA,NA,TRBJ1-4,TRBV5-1,CASSLEEVTEKLFF,TGCGCCAGCAGCTTGGAGGAGGTAACTGAAAAACTGTTTTTT